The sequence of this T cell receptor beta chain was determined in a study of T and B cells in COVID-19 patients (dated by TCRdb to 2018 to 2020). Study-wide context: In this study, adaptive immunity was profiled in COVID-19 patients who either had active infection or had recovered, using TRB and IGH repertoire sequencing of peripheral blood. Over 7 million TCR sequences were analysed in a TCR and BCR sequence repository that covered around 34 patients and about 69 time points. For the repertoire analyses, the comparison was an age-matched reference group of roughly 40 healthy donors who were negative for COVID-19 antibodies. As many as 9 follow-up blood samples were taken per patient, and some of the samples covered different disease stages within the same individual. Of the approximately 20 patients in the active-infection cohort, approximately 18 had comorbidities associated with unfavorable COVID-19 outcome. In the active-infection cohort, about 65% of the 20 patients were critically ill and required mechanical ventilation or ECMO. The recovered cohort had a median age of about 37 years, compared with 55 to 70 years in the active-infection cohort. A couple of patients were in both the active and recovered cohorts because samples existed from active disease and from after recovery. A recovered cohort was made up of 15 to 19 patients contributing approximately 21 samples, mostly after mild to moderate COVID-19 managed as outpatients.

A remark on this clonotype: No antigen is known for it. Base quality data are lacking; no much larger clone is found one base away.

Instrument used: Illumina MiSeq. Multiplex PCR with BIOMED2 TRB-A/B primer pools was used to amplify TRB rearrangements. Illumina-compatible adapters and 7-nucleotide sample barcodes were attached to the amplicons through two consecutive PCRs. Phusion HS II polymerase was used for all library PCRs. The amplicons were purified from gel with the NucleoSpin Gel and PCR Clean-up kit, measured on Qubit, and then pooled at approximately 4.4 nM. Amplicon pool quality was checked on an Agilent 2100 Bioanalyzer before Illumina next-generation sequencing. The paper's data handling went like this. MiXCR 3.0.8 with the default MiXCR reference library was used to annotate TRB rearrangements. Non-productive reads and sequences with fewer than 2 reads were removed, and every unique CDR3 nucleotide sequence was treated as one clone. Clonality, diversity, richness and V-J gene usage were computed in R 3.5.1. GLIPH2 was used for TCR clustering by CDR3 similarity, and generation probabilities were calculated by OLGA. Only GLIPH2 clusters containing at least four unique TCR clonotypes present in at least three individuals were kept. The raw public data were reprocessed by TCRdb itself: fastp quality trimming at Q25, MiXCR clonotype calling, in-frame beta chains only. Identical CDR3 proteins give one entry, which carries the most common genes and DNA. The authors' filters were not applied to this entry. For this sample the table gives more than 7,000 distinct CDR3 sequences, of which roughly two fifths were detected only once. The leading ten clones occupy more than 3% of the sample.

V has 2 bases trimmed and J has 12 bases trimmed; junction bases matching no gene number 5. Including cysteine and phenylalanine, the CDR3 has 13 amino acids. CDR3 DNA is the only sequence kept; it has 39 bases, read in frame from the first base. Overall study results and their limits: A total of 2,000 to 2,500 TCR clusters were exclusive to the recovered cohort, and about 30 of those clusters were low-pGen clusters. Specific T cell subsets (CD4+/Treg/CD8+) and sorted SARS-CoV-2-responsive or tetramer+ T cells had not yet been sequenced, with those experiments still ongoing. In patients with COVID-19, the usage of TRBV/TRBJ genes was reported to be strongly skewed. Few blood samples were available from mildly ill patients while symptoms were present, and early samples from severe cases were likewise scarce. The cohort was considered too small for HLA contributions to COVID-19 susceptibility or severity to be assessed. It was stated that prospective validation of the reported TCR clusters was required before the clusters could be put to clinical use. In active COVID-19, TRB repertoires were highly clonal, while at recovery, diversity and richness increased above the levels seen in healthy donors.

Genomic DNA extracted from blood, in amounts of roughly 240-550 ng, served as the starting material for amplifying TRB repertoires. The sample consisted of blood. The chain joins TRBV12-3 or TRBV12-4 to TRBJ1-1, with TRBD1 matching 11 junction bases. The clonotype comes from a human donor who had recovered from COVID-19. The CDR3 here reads CASSLRDRGVPFF. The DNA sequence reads TGTGCCAGCAGTTTAAGGGACAGGGGGGTTCCTTTCTTT.